These T cell receptor beta chains were read from a single sample in a study of tumor and adjacent non-tumor tissue in lung cancer. A single record per CDR3 protein comes from TCRdb applying MiXCR to the multiplex PCR reads. The sample yields 76,000 or so distinct CDR3 sequences, about two thirds seen once. Material for sequencing was lung tumor tissue. All receptors come from a woman between 70 and 85 years old with non-small cell lung cancer. CDR3s include the opening cysteine and the closing phenylalanine or tryptophan. A D gene is named only where the DNA matches it firmly. Expanded clones get a size class; other rows say once, few or many, or leave the size out.

CDR3 protein: CASSQARDRMSPLHF
CDR3 DNA: TGCGCCAGCAGCCAAGCCCGGGACAGGATGTCACCCCTCCACTTT
J gene: TRBJ1-6
V gene: TRBV4-1
D gene: TRBD1
clone size: medium-sized

CDR3 protein: CVSSYPAYDQYF
CDR3 DNA: TGTGTCAGCAGCTACCCAGCCTACGATCAGTACTTC
J gene: TRBJ2-7
V gene: TRBV6-2/TRBV6-3
D gene: NA
clone size: NA

CDR3 protein: CVNSLGRPGVAGYTF
CDR3 DNA: TGTGTCAACAGCTTGGGGAGGCCAGGGGTGGCTGGCTACACCTTC
J gene: TRBJ1-2
V gene: TRBV5-4
D gene: NA
clone size: NA

CDR3 protein: CASSQDSSLSRADTQCF
CDR3 DNA: TGCGCCAGCAGCCAAGATTCGTCTCTAAGCCGTGCAGATACGCAGTGTTTT
J gene: TRBJ2-3
V gene: TRBV4-1
D gene: NA
clone size: NA

CDR3 protein: CASSIGASYAYTF
CDR3 DNA: TGTGCCAGCAGCATTGGGGCCTCCTATGCTTACACCTTC
J gene: TRBJ1-2
V gene: TRBV7-8
D gene: NA
clone size: NA

CDR3 protein: CASSVVGQGVFGYGYTF
CDR3 DNA: TGTGCCAGCAGCGTAGTGGGACAGGGAGTTTTTGGCTATGGCTACACCTTC
J gene: TRBJ1-2
V gene: TRBV9
D gene: TRBD1
clone size: NA

CDR3 protein: CASKTSGSTDTQYF
CDR3 DNA: TGTGCCAGCAAGACTAGCGGGAGCACAGATACGCAGTATTTT
J gene: TRBJ2-3
V gene: TRBV12-3/TRBV12-4
D gene: TRBD2
clone size: NA

CDR3 protein: CASSLGGRSEATQYF
CDR3 DNA: TGTGCCAGCAGCTTGGGAGGTAGAAGTGAAGCGACCCAGTACTTC
J gene: TRBJ2-5
V gene: TRBV5-4
D gene: NA
clone size: few

CDR3 protein: CASSQCQSYYNEQFF
CDR3 DNA: TGCGCCAGCAGCCAATGTCAGAGCTACTACAATGAACAGTTCTTC
J gene: TRBJ2-1
V gene: TRBV4-1
D gene: NA
clone size: NA

CDR3 protein: CAGSGPGTSGRETQYF
CDR3 DNA: TGTGCCGGCAGTGGTCCCGGGACTAGCGGAAGGGAGACTCAGTACTTC
J gene: TRBJ2-5
V gene: TRBV6-1
D gene: TRBD2
clone size: NA

CDR3 protein: CASTQRPAFVQTSGRGEQFF
CDR3 DNA: TGCGCCAGCACCCAACGTCCAGCCTTTGTCCAGACTAGCGGGAGGGGGGAGCAGTTCTTC
J gene: TRBJ2-1
V gene: TRBV12-3/TRBV12-4
D gene: TRBD2
clone size: NA

CDR3 protein: CTSSQGSGSGANVLTF
CDR3 DNA: TGTACCAGCAGTCAGGGGTCTGGCTCTGGGGCCAACGTCCTGACTTTC
J gene: TRBJ2-6
V gene: TRBV6-1
D gene: NA
clone size: NA

CDR3 protein: CSVPTSGSYNAQIF
CDR3 DNA: TGCAGCGTCCCCACTAGCGGTTCCTACAATGCGCAGATCTTC
J gene: TRBJ2-1
V gene: TRBV29-1
D gene: TRBD2
clone size: NA

CDR3 protein: CSVERVDEQFF
CDR3 DNA: TGCAGCGTTGAGAGGGTGGATGAGCAGTTCTTC
J gene: TRBJ2-1
V gene: TRBV29-1
D gene: NA
clone size: NA

CDR3 protein: CASSFTGTRNYETQYF
CDR3 DNA: TGTGCCAGCAGCTTCACCGGGACTAGGAATTACGAGACCCAGTACTTC
J gene: TRBJ2-5
V gene: TRBV7-9
D gene: TRBD2
clone size: NA

CDR3 protein: CACRSGQGIYEQYF
CDR3 DNA: TGTGCCTGCAGATCGGGACAGGGTATCTACGAGCAGTATTTC
J gene: TRBJ2-7
V gene: TRBV11-1
D gene: TRBD1
clone size: NA

CDR3 protein: CAGSLVGLRQGVSNEQFF
CDR3 DNA: TGTGCCGGCAGCTTAGTGGGGTTACGACAGGGGGTGTCGAATGAGCAGTTCTTC
J gene: TRBJ2-1
V gene: TRBV11-1
D gene: TRBD1
clone size: NA

CDR3 protein: CSARVLSLAGGLNTQYF
CDR3 DNA: TGCAGTGCTAGAGTCTTGTCTTTGGCGGGAGGGTTAAATACGCAGTATTTT
J gene: TRBJ2-3
V gene: TRBV20-1
D gene: TRBD2
clone size: many

CDR3 protein: CASSPTLYEANVLTF
CDR3 DNA: TGTGCCAGCAGCCCTACCCTTTATGAGGCCAACGTCCTGACTTTC
J gene: TRBJ2-6
V gene: TRBV7-8
D gene: NA
clone size: NA

CDR3 protein: CSVRDRGLGKQYF
CDR3 DNA: TGCAGTGTCAGGGACAGGGGGCTCGGCAAGCAGTACTTC
J gene: TRBJ2-7
V gene: TRBV29-1
D gene: TRBD1
clone size: once

CDR3 protein: CSAMIVNYGYTF
CDR3 DNA: TGCAGCGCCATGATAGTTAACTATGGCTACACCTTC
J gene: TRBJ1-2
V gene: TRBV29-1
D gene: NA
clone size: NA

CDR3 protein: CASSELPSTGKLFF
CDR3 DNA: TGTGCCAGCAGTGAACTACCGAGCACCGGGAAGCTGTTTTTT
J gene: TRBJ2-2
V gene: TRBV6-1
D gene: NA
clone size: NA

CDR3 protein: CASRPSGSTSPHEQYF
CDR3 DNA: TGTGCCAGTCGACCAAGCGGTTCCACCTCCCCCCACGAGCAGTACTTC
J gene: TRBJ2-7
V gene: TRBV19
D gene: NA
clone size: few

CDR3 protein: CASRPWGGDGQQFF
CDR3 DNA: TGCGCCAGCCGCCCGTGGGGGGGGGATGGTCAGCAGTTCTTC
J gene: TRBJ2-1
V gene: TRBV4-1
D gene: TRBD2
clone size: NA

CDR3 protein: CASSLRNEQFF
CDR3 DNA: TGTGCCAGCAGCTTGAGGAATGAGCAGTTCTTC
J gene: TRBJ2-1
V gene: TRBV12-3/TRBV12-4
D gene: NA
clone size: NA

CDR3 protein: CSVGRPREGQYF
CDR3 DNA: TGCAGTGTTGGTCGCCCGCGGGAGGGTCAGTACTTC
J gene: TRBJ2-7
V gene: TRBV20-1
D gene: TRBD2
clone size: NA

CDR3 protein: CASRTARTSGSLTDTQYF
CDR3 DNA: TGTGCCAGCAGAACCGCAAGGACTAGTGGGAGTCTCACAGATACGCAGTATTTT
J gene: TRBJ2-3
V gene: TRBV6-2/TRBV6-3
D gene: TRBD2
clone size: NA

CDR3 protein: CASSYWLGEAEETQYF
CDR3 DNA: TGTGCCAGCAGTTACTGGCTTGGTGAGGCGGAAGAGACCCAGTACTTC
J gene: TRBJ2-5
V gene: TRBV6-5
D gene: NA
clone size: NA

CDR3 protein: CSVRVSASYEQYF
CDR3 DNA: TGTAGCGTTAGGGTTAGCGCCTCCTATGAGCAGTACTTC
J gene: TRBJ2-7
V gene: TRBV29-1
D gene: NA
clone size: few

CDR3 protein: CASSERMNTGELFF
CDR3 DNA: TGCGCCAGCAGTGAGAGGATGAACACCGGGGAGCTGTTTTTT
J gene: TRBJ2-2
V gene: TRBV10-1
D gene: NA
clone size: many

CDR3 protein: CTSSLVGAGTETQYF
CDR3 DNA: NA
J gene: TRBJ2-5
V gene: TRBV7-9
D gene: NA
clone size: NA

CDR3 protein: CASSLGRGLREETQYF
CDR3 DNA: TGTGCCAGCAGCTTAGGTCGGGGGCTGCGGGAAGAGACCCAGTACTTC
J gene: TRBJ2-5
V gene: TRBV7-8
D gene: NA
clone size: many

CDR3 protein: CASRSGKGSYQPQHF
CDR3 DNA: TGTGCCAGTAGATCTGGGAAGGGGAGCTATCAGCCCCAGCATTTT
J gene: TRBJ1-5
V gene: TRBV28
D gene: NA
clone size: NA

CDR3 protein: CASSPTSRAYNLNEQFF
CDR3 DNA: TGCGCCAGCAGCCCGACGTCTCGAGCCTATAATCTCAATGAGCAGTTCTTC
J gene: TRBJ2-1
V gene: TRBV5-1
D gene: NA
clone size: NA

CDR3 protein: CAISDRGRADTQYF
CDR3 DNA: TGTGCCATCAGTGACAGGGGGCGGGCAGATACGCAGTATTTT
J gene: TRBJ2-3
V gene: TRBV10-3
D gene: TRBD1
clone size: many

CDR3 protein: CASSQLAGVADEQFF
CDR3 DNA: TGTGCCAGTAGTCAACTAGCGGGAGTGGCGGACGAGCAGTTCTTC
J gene: TRBJ2-1
V gene: TRBV28
D gene: TRBD2
clone size: NA

CDR3 protein: CSIGASGHDDTQYF
CDR3 DNA: TGCAGCATTGGTGCTAGCGGACATGATGATACGCAGTATTTT
J gene: TRBJ2-3
V gene: TRBV29-1
D gene: TRBD2
clone size: NA

CDR3 protein: CSASGRADTQYF
CDR3 DNA: TGCAGTGCTAGCGGGAGAGCAGATACGCAGTATTTT
J gene: TRBJ2-3
V gene: TRBV20-1
D gene: NA
clone size: few

CDR3 protein: CASSNTASLDNQPQHF
CDR3 DNA: TGTGCCAGCAGTAATACAGCTTCCTTGGACAATCAGCCCCAGCATTTC
J gene: TRBJ1-5
V gene: TRBV12-3/TRBV12-4
D gene: NA
clone size: NA

CDR3 protein: CASSLVVGNTEAFF
CDR3 DNA: TGTGCCAGCAGCTTAGTTGTCGGGAACACTGAAGCTTTCTTT
J gene: TRBJ1-1
V gene: TRBV7-8
D gene: NA
clone size: many

CDR3 protein: CAGTSLGELVAEAFF
CDR3 DNA: TGTGCCGGCACTTCCTTGGGGGAGCTGGTCGCTGAAGCTTTCTTT
J gene: TRBJ1-1
V gene: TRBV6-5
D gene: NA
clone size: NA

CDR3 protein: CASSHPGTSGRRVPGELFF
CDR3 DNA: TGTGCCAGCAGCCATCCTGGGACTAGCGGGAGGCGGGTCCCCGGGGAACTGTTTTTT
J gene: TRBJ2-2
V gene: TRBV4-2
D gene: TRBD2
clone size: NA

CDR3 protein: CASSSGVKNIQYF
CDR3 DNA: TGTGCCAGCAGCTCAGGGGTCAAAAACATTCAGTACTTC
J gene: TRBJ2-4
V gene: TRBV11-1
D gene: NA
clone size: NA

CDR3 protein: CASTGQGALNTGELFF
CDR3 DNA: TGTGCCAGCACTGGGCAGGGGGCCTTAAACACCGGGGAGCTGTTTTTT
J gene: TRBJ2-2
V gene: TRBV6-1
D gene: TRBD1
clone size: NA

CDR3 protein: CVSSLPGTSDEQFF
CDR3 DNA: TGTGTCAGCAGTTTACCCGGGACTAGCGATGAGCAGTTCTTC
J gene: TRBJ2-1
V gene: TRBV28
D gene: TRBD2
clone size: NA

CDR3 protein: CASSYDGQGGGYTF
CDR3 DNA: TGTGCCAGCAGTTACGACGGACAGGGAGGTGGCTACACCTTC
J gene: TRBJ1-2
V gene: TRBV6-6
D gene: TRBD1
clone size: NA

CDR3 protein: CAGSLWALNRDTQYF
CDR3 DNA: TGTGCCGGCAGCTTGTGGGCCCTTAACAGAGATACGCAGTATTTT
J gene: TRBJ2-3
V gene: TRBV5-4
D gene: NA
clone size: NA

CDR3 protein: CASSTGDGGNHDQYF
CDR3 DNA: TGTGCCAGCAGTACGGGGGACGGGGGCAATCACGATCAGTACTTC
J gene: TRBJ2-7
V gene: TRBV6-5
D gene: NA
clone size: once

CDR3 protein: CASSSLAGESYEQYF
CDR3 DNA: TGCGCCAGCAGCTCACTAGCGGGAGAATCCTACGAGCAGTACTTC
J gene: TRBJ2-7
V gene: TRBV5-1
D gene: TRBD2
clone size: NA

CDR3 protein: CVSSWGTSGTGERYF
CDR3 DNA: TGCGTCAGCAGCTGGGGGACTAGCGGGACTGGGGAGCGGTACTTC
J gene: TRBJ2-7
V gene: TRBV10-2
D gene: TRBD2
clone size: NA

CDR3 protein: CSANFPLNSNQPQHF
CDR3 DNA: TGCAGTGCTAATTTTCCGCTTAACTCGAATCAGCCCCAGCATTTT
J gene: TRBJ1-5
V gene: TRBV20-1
D gene: NA
clone size: NA

CDR3 protein: CARTTGSFYEQYF
CDR3 DNA: TGTGCCCGTACTACAGGCTCCTTCTACGAGCAGTACTTC
J gene: TRBJ2-7
V gene: TRBV5-6
D gene: NA
clone size: NA

CDR3 protein: CASSLGPAGGSNNEQFF
CDR3 DNA: TGTGCTAGCAGCTTAGGGCCAGCGGGAGGGTCCAACAATGAGCAGTTCTTC
J gene: TRBJ2-1
V gene: TRBV11-1
D gene: TRBD2
clone size: NA

CDR3 protein: CSAHGEGGGLSF
CDR3 DNA: TGCAGCGCCCATGGAGAGGGCGGGGGGCTGTCCTTT
J gene: TRBJ2-2
V gene: TRBV29-1
D gene: TRBD2
clone size: NA

CDR3 protein: CASSYLVPSGKNEQFF
CDR3 DNA: TGTGCCAGCAGTTACTTGGTGCCTAGCGGGAAGAATGAGCAGTTCTTC
J gene: TRBJ2-1
V gene: TRBV6-5
D gene: TRBD2
clone size: NA

CDR3 protein: CASSLRTSGTTDTQYF
CDR3 DNA: TGTGCCAGCAGCTTAAGGACTAGCGGGACCACAGATACGCAGTATTTT
J gene: TRBJ2-3
V gene: TRBV5-4
D gene: TRBD2
clone size: many

CDR3 protein: CTSSLGEDRVGNQPQHF
CDR3 DNA: TGTACCAGCAGTTTAGGGGAGGACAGGGTAGGCAATCAGCCCCAGCATTTT
J gene: TRBJ1-5
V gene: TRBV28
D gene: TRBD1
clone size: NA

CDR3 protein: CASSLGVLGYNEQFF
CDR3 DNA: TGTGCCAGCAGCTTAGGGGTCCTCGGCTACAATGAGCAGTTCTTC
J gene: TRBJ2-1
V gene: TRBV11-2
D gene: NA
clone size: many